The clone carrying this T cell receptor beta chain was seen repeatedly, ten times or more. What it recognizes is unknown. Between the trimmed V and J ends, which lost 7 bases and 4 bases, there was a span of 23 bases. From germline, CDR1 is SNHLY and CDR2 FYNNEI. This CDR3 has 18 residues. The record originates from a study of T cells in Graves' hyperthyroidism and ophthalmopathy. Study results and caveats: Ophthalmopathy was distinguished from stable hyperthyroidism by 13 V-J signatures.

Amplified TCR beta CDR3 regions derived from RNA transcripts. The primer set for the first-round RT-PCR of the TCR CDR3 was HTBI. TCRdb used MiXCR to reprocess the multiplex PCR reads, holding one entry per CDR3 protein. The table includes around 380,000 distinct CDR3 sequences, roughly 14% detected once. Input material: blood. The chain carries TRBV2 and TRBJ2-6, with D perhaps matching TRBD1 (8 bases). This TCR came from a man aged 25 to 40 with Graves' hyperthyroidism that later progressed to Graves' ophthalmopathy. CDR3 sequence: CASTRRGQGAEGANVLTF. The CDR3 DNA reads as TGTGCCAGCACCCGGCGGGGGCAGGGGGCAGAAGGGGCCAACGTCCTGACTTTC.